The TCR beta chain described here comes from a study of blood T cell repertoires in COVID-19. Study summary: PBMCs, B-cell-depleted T cells, or T cells were the source of the cDNA or gDNA that made up the material.

Germline V gene sequence: CDR1 SGHRS, CDR2 YFSETQ. The CDR3 length is 15 residues. With 0 bases removed from V and 0 bases from J, the gap between germline ends came to 7 bases. Participant ages covered about 18 to 95 years across 24 US areas. Clinical history as reported by participants underpinned cohort assignment. As regards this clone: At the DNA level, this CDR3 is encoded by other sequences in the same sample as well.

In the study's own analysis: Researchers report that nucleated cell counts were estimated from reference gene primer amplification. Some clones are missing from TCRdb's copy, which holds only in-frame ones; the method was immunoSEQ multiplex PCR. V, J and clone size are those of that table, while D and trimming were read from the DNA. The top ten clones hold around 4.3% of a sample with about 300,000 clones, 85% to 90% of them seen once. The source material was PBMCs or T cells enriched from blood (not recorded which). The rearrangement joins TRBV5-1 to TRBJ1-5, with D possibly TRBD1 on 5 matching bases. This TCR was sampled from a woman in her late teens or twenties with acute COVID-19. In DNA form, the CDR3 reads TGCGCCAGCAGCTTGGTAGGGGATAGCAATCAGCCCCAGCATTTT. Amino acid sequence: CASSLVGDSNQPQHF.